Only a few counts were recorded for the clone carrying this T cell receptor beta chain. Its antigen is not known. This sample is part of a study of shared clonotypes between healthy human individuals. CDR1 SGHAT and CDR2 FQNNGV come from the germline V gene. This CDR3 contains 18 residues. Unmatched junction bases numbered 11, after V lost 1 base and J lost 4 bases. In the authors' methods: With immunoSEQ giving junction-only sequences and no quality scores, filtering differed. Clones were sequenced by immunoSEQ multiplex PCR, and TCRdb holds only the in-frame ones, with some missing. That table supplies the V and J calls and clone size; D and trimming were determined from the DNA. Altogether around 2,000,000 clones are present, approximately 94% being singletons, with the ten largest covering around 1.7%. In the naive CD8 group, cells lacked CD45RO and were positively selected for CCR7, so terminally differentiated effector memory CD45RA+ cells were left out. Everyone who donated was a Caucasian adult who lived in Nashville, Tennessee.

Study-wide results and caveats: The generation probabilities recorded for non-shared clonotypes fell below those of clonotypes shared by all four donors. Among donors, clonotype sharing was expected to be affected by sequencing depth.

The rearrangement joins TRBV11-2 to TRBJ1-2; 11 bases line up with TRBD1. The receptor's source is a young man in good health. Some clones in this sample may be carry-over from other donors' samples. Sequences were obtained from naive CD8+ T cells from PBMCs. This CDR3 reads CASSLGPDRGRYSYGYTF. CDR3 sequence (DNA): TGTGCCAGCAGCTTAGGACCGGACAGGGGGCGATACAGCTATGGCTACACCTTC.